This T cell receptor (beta chain) was recorded in a study of blood T cell repertoires in COVID-19. Overall study: Whether acute or convalescent, the COVID-19 samples came from the United States, Italy and Spain. PBMCs, B-cell-depleted T cells, or T cells provided the cDNA or gDNA that made up the material.

The CDR3 length is 16 residues. The germline V gene has CDR1 LGHNA and CDR2 YNFKEQ. Between the trimmed V and J ends, which lost 3 bases and 4 bases, there was a span of 18 bases. Original handling: Using reference gene primer amplification, nucleated cell counts were estimated. Only in-frame clones appear in the TCRdb table, and some are missing; sequencing was by immunoSEQ multiplex PCR. That table is the source of V, J and clone size, and D and trimming were worked out from the DNA. The repertoire holds 26,000 or so clones, with around nine tenths as singletons. The sequence came from a human donor in a cohort sampled during active COVID-19. This chain links TRBV4-2 with TRBJ1-1, with D possibly TRBD1 on 5 matching bases. Sequenced material: peripheral blood. The CDR3 protein is CASSHGGDKRGTEAFF. The CDR3 bases are TGTGCCAGCAGCCATGGCGGGGATAAAAGGGGCACTGAAGCTTTCTTT.